The TCR beta chain described here comes from a study of cytomegalovirus exposure and HLA in healthy donors. With 60 Vbeta and 13 Jbeta primers, the PCR was carried out. Repertoires were generated with immunoSEQ multiplex PCR, while TCRdb's copy carries only in-frame clones and drops some. The sample records 100,000 to 130,000 clones, roughly three quarters being singletons. This CDR3 is built from 16 residues. Germline loops: CDR1 SGHRS, CDR2 YFSETQ. V shed 4 bases and J shed 4 bases, with 18 bases lying between them. Sequencing was carried out using PBMCs. The chain joins TRBV5-1 to TRBJ1-3; D uncertain. This clonotype was sampled from a man younger than 35 in good health and CMV-seronegative. The CDR3 sequence is CASSPRQAYGGNTIYF. The CDR3 nucleotides read TGCGCCAGCAGCCCTCGACAAGCCTATGGGGGAAACACCATATATTTT.